Listed below are T cell receptor beta chains from one sample, sequenced in a study of cytomegalovirus exposure and HLA in healthy donors. The protocol was immunoSEQ multiplex PCR, while the TCRdb copy is restricted to in-frame clones and leaves out a portion. The sample holds around 140,000 clones, about 77% seen once. Sequencing input: PBMCs. These receptors were taken from a woman aged 40 to 55 in good health and CMV-seronegative. Each CDR3 is given with its conserved first and last residue. Fields, in order: V gene, D gene, clone size, CDR3 length, J gene, CDR3 DNA, CDR3 protein. D genes are given only for firm matches. A row's size may be missing; if present it is once, few, many or a size class.

TRBV10-3	NA	NA	11	TRBJ2-7	TGTGCCACCGACAGCTCCTACGAGCAGTACTTC	CATDSSYEQYF
TRBV7-6	NA	few	13	TRBJ1-1	TGTGCCAGCAGCTTAGACAGGGACACTGAAGCTTTCTTT	CASSLDRDTEAFF
TRBV19	NA	NA	15	TRBJ1-4	TGTGCCAGTAGTGCCTCGAGGTTATCGAAGGAAAAACTGTTTTTT	CASSASRLSKEKLFF
TRBV2	TRBD2	NA	15	TRBJ2-5	TGTGCCAGCAGTGATAAAGGACTAGCTGCGGAGACCCAGTACTTC	CASSDKGLAAETQYF
TRBV19	NA	NA	16	TRBJ1-1	TGTGCCAGTAGTATAGATGGGGCGGGAGGCTTCACTGAAGCTTTCTTT	CASSIDGAGGFTEAFF
TRBV4-1	TRBD1	NA	17	TRBJ2-4	TGCGCCAGCAGCCAAGTTGGGACAGGGGAATTGAGGAACATTCAGTACTTC	CASSQVGTGELRNIQYF
TRBV2	TRBD1	NA	16	TRBJ2-6	TGTGCCGCACTCCGGGACAGGAGCTCTGGGGCCAACGTCCTGACTTTC	CAALRDRSSGANVLTF
TRBV4-1	TRBD2	NA	16	TRBJ2-1	TGCGCCAGCAGCCAACCACTAGCGGGGGGATACAATGAGCAGTTCTTC	CASSQPLAGGYNEQFF
TRBV5-1	TRBD1	NA	15	TRBJ1-1	TGCGCCAGCAGGAGGACCGGGACAGGAAAAACTGAAGCTTTCTTT	CASRRTGTGKTEAFF
TRBV7-3	TRBD2	once	16	TRBJ2-1	TGTGCCAGCAGCCCCCCTGGGCGGGGGACCGGCAATGAGCAGTTCTTC	CASSPPGRGTGNEQFF
TRBV6-1	NA	NA	13	TRBJ1-2	TGTGCCAGCAGTGAAGTGGTCAGAGGGGGCTACACCTTC	CASSEVVRGGYTF
TRBV5-6	NA	NA	14	TRBJ1-3	TGTGCCAGCAGGGCCGCGGGCTCTGGAAACACCATATATTTT	CASRAAGSGNTIYF
TRBV5-1	NA	NA	14	TRBJ1-1	TGCGCCAGCAGCTTGGACGGTATGAACACTGAAGCTTTCTTT	CASSLDGMNTEAFF
TRBV19	TRBD1	NA	16	TRBJ2-7	TGTGCCAGTAGTCAACAACCGACAGGGATCTCCTACGAGCAGTACTTC	CASSQQPTGISYEQYF
TRBV15	NA	NA	13	TRBJ1-2	TGTGCCACCAGCACAGACCCAGGGGAAGGCTACACCTTC	CATSTDPGEGYTF
TRBV5-1	NA	NA	14	TRBJ1-2	TGCGCCAGCAGCTACGGAACAGGGAACTATGGCTACACCTTC	CASSYGTGNYGYTF
TRBV7-9	NA	NA	14	TRBJ1-2	TGTGCCAGCAGCTCGCAGGGATCCTTCTATGGCTACACCTTC	CASSSQGSFYGYTF
TRBV7-2	NA	NA	16	TRBJ1-2	TGTGCCAGCAGCTTGCAGGGAAGTCCGGTCATCTATGGCTACACCTTC	CASSLQGSPVIYGYTF
TRBV5-8	TRBD1	NA	17	TRBJ2-6	TGTGCCAGCAGCTCGACAGGGGGCGAATCTGGGGCCAACGTCCTGACTTTC	CASSSTGGESGANVLTF
TRBV6-5	NA	NA	14	TRBJ1-1	TGTGCCAGCAGCCGACCTGGGAGAAACACTGAAGCTTTCTTT	CASSRPGRNTEAFF
TRBV5-1	TRBD1	NA	16	TRBJ2-1	TGCGCCAGCAGCCTTCTTACAGGGGCCTCCTACAATGAGCAGTTCTTC	CASSLLTGASYNEQFF
TRBV5-1	NA	NA	13	TRBJ2-7	TGCGCCAGCAGCTTGGAGGAGGTCCCAGGGCAGTACTTC	CASSLEEVPGQYF
TRBV5-6	TRBD1	few	15	TRBJ1-1	TGTGCCAGCAGCTCCCAACAGGGGATGGGGACTGAAGCTTTCTTT	CASSSQQGMGTEAFF
TRBV25-1	TRBD1	NA	18	TRBJ1-6	TGTGCCAGCAGTGATACGGAGGGGACAGGGGGCTTCGCTTCACCCCTCCACTTT	CASSDTEGTGGFASPLHF
TRBV6-5	NA	NA	14	TRBJ1-2	TGTGCCAGCAGTTACCGACAGATTAACTATGGCTACACCTTC	CASSYRQINYGYTF
TRBV6-6	TRBD1	NA	14	TRBJ2-7	TGTGCCAGCAGTTACAGGGACAGGGTCTACGAGCAGTACTTC	CASSYRDRVYEQYF
TRBV25-1	TRBD1	NA	14	TRBJ1-2	TGTGCCAGCAGTAAAGGGGACAGGAACTATGGCTACACCTTC	CASSKGDRNYGYTF
TRBV4-2	NA	NA	15	TRBJ2-3	TGTGCCAGCAGCCAAGCCATTCAAAGCACAGATACGCAGTATTTT	CASSQAIQSTDTQYF